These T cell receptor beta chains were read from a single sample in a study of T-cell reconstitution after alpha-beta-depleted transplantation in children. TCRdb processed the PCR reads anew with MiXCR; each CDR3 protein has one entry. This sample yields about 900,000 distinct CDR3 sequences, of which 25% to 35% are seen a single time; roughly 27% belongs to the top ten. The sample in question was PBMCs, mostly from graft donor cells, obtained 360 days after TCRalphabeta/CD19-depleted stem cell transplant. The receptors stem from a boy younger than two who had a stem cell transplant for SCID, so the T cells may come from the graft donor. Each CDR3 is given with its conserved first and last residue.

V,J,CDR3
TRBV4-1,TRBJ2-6,CASSQLALSGANVLTF
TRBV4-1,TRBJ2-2,CASSQDDSPTGELFF
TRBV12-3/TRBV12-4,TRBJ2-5,CASRGLAGAEETQYF
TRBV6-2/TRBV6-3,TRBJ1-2,CASSSSGGSGYTF
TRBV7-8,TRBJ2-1,CASSSPGGLPYNEQFF
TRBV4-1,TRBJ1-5,CASSQGSAQPQHF
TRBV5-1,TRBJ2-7,CASSNGTSGPYEQYF
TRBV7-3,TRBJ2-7,CASSPGTGSSEQYF
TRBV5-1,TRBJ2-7,CASSRTGDPYEQYF
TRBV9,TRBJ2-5,CASSWGDDQETQYF
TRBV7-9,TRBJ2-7,CASRLTGGEGEQYF
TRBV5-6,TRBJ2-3,CASSLPGPETQYF
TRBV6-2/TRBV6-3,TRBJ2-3,CASTKSGGDRRDTQYF
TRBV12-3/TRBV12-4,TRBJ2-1,CASIPQAGWNEQFF
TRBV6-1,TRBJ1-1,CASSEGAIYYGVGNTEAFF
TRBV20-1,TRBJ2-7,CSATDRNSYEQYF
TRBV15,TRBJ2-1,CATSRDTRLAGLSYNEQFF
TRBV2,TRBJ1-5,CASNSRRGQRNLSNQPQHF
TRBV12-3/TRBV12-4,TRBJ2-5,CASSPRGGLVVGTQYF
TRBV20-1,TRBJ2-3,CSATVPGARVTDTQYF
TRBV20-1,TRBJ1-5,CSARTGKSSRQPQHF
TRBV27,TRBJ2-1,CASSFSRGPLHRDEQFF
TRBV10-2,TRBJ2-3,CASSDGSRGVADTQYF
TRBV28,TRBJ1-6,CASSLVLGDALHF
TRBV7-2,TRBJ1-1,CASSLQGAATEAFF
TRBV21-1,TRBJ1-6,CASSPGQFF
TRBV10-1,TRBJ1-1,CASRTGLDTEAFF
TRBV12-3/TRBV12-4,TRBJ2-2,CASSPGTVVGELFF
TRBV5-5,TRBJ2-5,CASSERAGGLQETQYF
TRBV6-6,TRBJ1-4,CASNQNEKLFF
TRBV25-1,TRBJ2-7,CASSESTPYEQYF